This TCR beta chain was documented in a study of blood T cell repertoires in COVID-19. Study details: Sites across the United States, Italy and Spain contributed samples from acute and convalescent COVID-19. Sources were T cells, B-cell-depleted T cells, or PBMCs; the material itself was cDNA or gDNA.

V shed 1 base, J shed 3 bases, and the junction held 3 bases outside the gene matches. The germline V gene has CDR1 SGHTA and CDR2 FQGTGA. This CDR3 has 14 residues. Source study methods: Cell counts per sample came from amplifying reference gene primers. Produced via immunoSEQ multiplex PCR; TCRdb's table is partial and in-frame only. The V and J calls and clone size come from that table; D and trimming were worked out from the DNA. The sample carries just under 90,000 clones, about 88% recorded once. Sequencing input: peripheral blood. This sequence was found in a woman of 80 years or more with acute or convalescent COVID-19. The chain joins TRBV7-3 to TRBJ2-7; 7 bases agree with TRBD1. The CDR3 spells CASSLMAGGYEQYF. CDR3 sequence (DNA): TGTGCCAGCAGCTTAATGGCAGGGGGCTACGAGCAGTACTTC.